The T cell receptor (beta chain) under discussion was sequenced for a study of radiotherapy plus CTLA-4 blockade in lung cancer. Study-level information: Objective responses were documented in around 19% of patients, with disease control in about 28%. Study observations and caveats: In blood, TCR clones derived from the tumor expanded after radiotherapy plus ipilimumab. Interferon-beta and early blood T cell clone dynamics reportedly predicted response best.

In chemo-refractory metastatic non-small-cell lung cancer, patients got ipilimumab CTLA-4 blockade together with focal radiation. In the case of this clone: The antigen is undetermined.

The data were produced by immunoSEQ multiplex PCR, yet TCRdb's version contains in-frame clones alone and is incomplete. In the table there are around 45,000 clones, about 70% of which are singletons. CDR1 is MNHNS and CDR2 is SASEGT in the germline V gene. The CDR3 covers 13 residues. The ends lost 5 bases at V and 14 bases at J; junction bases unmatched: 12. The specimen comprised peripheral blood, sampled from a patient treated with radiotherapy plus ipilimumab. The chain joins TRBV6-1 to TRBJ1-5; 7 bases map to TRBD1. The receptor comes from a human donor with non-small cell lung cancer who had a partial response to radiotherapy plus ipilimumab. The CDR3: CASSTSLTGLKHF. CDR3 coding DNA: TGTGCCAGCAGTACATCGCTGACAGGGCTAAAGCATTTT.